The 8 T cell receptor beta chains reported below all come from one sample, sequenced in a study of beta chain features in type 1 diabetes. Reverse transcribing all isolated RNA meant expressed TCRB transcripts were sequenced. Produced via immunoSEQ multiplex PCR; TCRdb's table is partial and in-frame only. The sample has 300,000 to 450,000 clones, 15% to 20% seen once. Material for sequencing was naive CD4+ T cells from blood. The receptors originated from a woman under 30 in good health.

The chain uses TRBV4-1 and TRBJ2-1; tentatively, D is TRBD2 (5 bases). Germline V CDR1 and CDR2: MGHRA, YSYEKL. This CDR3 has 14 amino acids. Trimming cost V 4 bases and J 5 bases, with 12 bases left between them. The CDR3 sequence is CASSPTGIDNEQFF. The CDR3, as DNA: TGCGCCAGCAGCCCCACGGGGATCGACAATGAGCAGTTCTTC.

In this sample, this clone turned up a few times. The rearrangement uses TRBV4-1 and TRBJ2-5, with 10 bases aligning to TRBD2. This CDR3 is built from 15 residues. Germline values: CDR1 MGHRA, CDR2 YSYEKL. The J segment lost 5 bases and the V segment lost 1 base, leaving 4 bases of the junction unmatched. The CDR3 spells CASSQGGLALETQYF. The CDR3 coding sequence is TGCGCCAGCAGCCAAGGGGGACTAGCGCTTGAGACCCAGTACTTC.

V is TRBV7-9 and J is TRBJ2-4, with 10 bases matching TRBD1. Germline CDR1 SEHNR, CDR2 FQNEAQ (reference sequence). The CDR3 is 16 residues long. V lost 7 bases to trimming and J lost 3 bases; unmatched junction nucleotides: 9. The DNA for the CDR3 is TGTGCCAGCAACCCTCCGGGACAGGGGAACAAAAACATTCAGTACTTC. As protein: CASNPPGQGNKNIQYF. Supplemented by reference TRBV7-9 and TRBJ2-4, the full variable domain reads DTGVSQNPRHKITKRGQNVTFRCDPISEHNRLYWYRQTLGQGPEFLTYFQNEAQLEKSRLLSDRFSAERPKGSFSTLEIQRTEQGDSAMYLCASNPPGQGNKNIQYFGAGTRLSVL.

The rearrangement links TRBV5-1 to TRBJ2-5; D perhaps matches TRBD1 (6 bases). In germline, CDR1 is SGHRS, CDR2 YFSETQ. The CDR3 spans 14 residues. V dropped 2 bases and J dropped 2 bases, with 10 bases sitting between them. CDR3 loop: CASSFRGQQETQYF. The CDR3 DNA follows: TGCGCCAGCAGCTTCAGGGGCCAGCAAGAGACCCAGTACTTC.

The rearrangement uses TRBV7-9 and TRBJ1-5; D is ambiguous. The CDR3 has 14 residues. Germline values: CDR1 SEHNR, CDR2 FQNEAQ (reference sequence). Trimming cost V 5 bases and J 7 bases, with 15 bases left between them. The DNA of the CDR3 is TGTGCCAGCAGCCGGGCCTCCTCGGGGCAGCCCCAGCATTTT. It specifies CASSRASSGQPQHF.

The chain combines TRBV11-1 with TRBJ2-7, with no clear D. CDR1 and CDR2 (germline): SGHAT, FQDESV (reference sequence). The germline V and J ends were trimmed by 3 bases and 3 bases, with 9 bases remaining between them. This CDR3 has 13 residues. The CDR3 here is CASSFNSGYEQYF. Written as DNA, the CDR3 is TGTGCCAGCAGCTTTAATTCAGGCTACGAGCAGTACTTC.

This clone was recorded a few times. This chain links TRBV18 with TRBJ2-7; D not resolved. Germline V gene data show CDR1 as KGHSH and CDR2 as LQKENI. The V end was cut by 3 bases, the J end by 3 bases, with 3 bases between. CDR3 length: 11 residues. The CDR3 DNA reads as TGTGCCAGCTCACCCAACTACGAGCAGTACTTC. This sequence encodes CASSPNYEQYF.

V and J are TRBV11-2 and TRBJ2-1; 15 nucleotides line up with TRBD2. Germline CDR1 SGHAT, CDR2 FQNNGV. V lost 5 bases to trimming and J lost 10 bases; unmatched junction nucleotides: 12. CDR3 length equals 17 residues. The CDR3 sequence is CASSTHTGTSGRPEQFF. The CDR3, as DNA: TGTGCCAGCAGCACTCACACCGGGACTAGCGGGAGGCCGGAGCAGTTCTTC.